The clone carrying this T cell receptor (beta chain) was seen more than once but under ten times. This sample was taken from a study of blood T cell repertoires in COVID-19. Trimming pared 5 bases from V and 14 bases from J, leaving 17 bases between. Germline V gives CDR1 SGHVS, CDR2 FQNEAQ. The CDR3 runs 12 residues. Repertoires were generated with immunoSEQ multiplex PCR, while TCRdb's copy carries only in-frame clones and drops some. The sample consists of under 300,000 clones, 80% to 85% of them appearing once. The specimen was peripheral blood. The TCR was taken from a woman between 55 and 75 years old with active or convalescent COVID-19. The chain employs TRBV7-8 and TRBJ2-3, with D possibly matching TRBD1 (6 bases). This CDR3 reads CASSPVGTSGYF. The CDR3, as DNA: TGTGCCAGCAGCCCAGTGGGGACATCAGGGTATTTT.